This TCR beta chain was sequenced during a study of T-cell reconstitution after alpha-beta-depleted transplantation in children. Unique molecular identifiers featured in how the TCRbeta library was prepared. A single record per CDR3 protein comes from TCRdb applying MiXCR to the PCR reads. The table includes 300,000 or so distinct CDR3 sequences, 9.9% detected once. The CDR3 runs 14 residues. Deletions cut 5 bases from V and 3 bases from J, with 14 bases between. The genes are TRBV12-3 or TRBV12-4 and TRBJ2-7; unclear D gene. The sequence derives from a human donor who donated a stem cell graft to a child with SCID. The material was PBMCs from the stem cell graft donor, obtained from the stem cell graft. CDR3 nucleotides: TGTGCCAGCAGTCTTCAGAGCGCGAACTACGAGCAGTACTTC. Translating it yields CASSLQSANYEQYF.